This T cell receptor beta chain comes out of a study of shared clonotypes between healthy human individuals (dated by TCRdb to about 2020). Background on the whole study: A few men and two women, aged 18 to 49 years, made up the cohort. For each donor, CD4 naive and CD4 memory were each given three plates, CD8 naive was given two plates, and CD8 memory was given one plate. To estimate repertoire size and how much clonotypes are shared between individuals, the study performed deep sequencing of blood TCR repertoires from roughly five healthy adults. Different laboratories and diverse techniques were used to prepare libraries and sequence TCR repertoires, to increase sequencing depth and limit assay-specific biases. Between about 0.8 and 9 billion PBMCs per donor were obtained by leukapheresis. Broad study findings and their caveats: Sampling was restricted to blood, and TCR repertoires in tissues likely differ from the TCR repertoires found in blood. The small number of donors limited the genetic and exposure-history diversity represented. Incomplete sequencing was indicated by rarefaction of sorted-subset datasets, despite the large sequencing depth. Naive subsets generally had larger estimated clonotype richness than memory subsets. Compared with non-shared clonotypes, clonotypes shared by all four sorted-subset donors had higher generation probabilities. Pairwise subsampling led to the expectation that sequencing depth would affect the degree of clonotype sharing among donors. Sharing across several donors was observed for approximately 5% of naive CD4, 3.5% of naive CD8, 2.3% of memory CD4, and around 0.42% of memory CD8 clonotypes.

TCR CDR3 regions were amplified from genomic DNA by multiplex PCR using the deep immunoSEQ assay. For each cell subset, the extracted genomic DNA was distributed evenly across all wells of several immunoSEQ 96-well plates, and each plate served as one replicate. For sorted subsets, around 200 ng genomic DNA, equal to 30,000 to 35,000 T cell genomes, was loaded into each replicate PCR. The purified libraries were quantified using a Qubit 3.0 fluorometer, sized with a Bioanalyzer 2100, and then quantified again using the KAPA Library Quantification kit. A separate single-read 150-cycle Illumina NextSeq 550 flow cell was used to sequence each immunoSEQ 96-well plate. As for the authors' bioinformatics: The immunoSEQ output contained only junctional sequences without quality scores, so filtering could not match that applied to full-length reads. Sequences were annotated with PyIR, a Python wrapper for IgBLAST v1.9, using IMGT germline references to assign V/J genes and CDR3. Any read was removed if the V/J assignment was weak (E-value above 1e-6), the CDR3 was missing, or the read contained stop codons, out-of-frame junctions, or ambiguous translated residues. A V3J clonotype was defined by an identical inferred V gene, J gene, and CDR3 amino acid sequence. Percentage overlap between repertoires was calculated by dividing the number of shared unique clonotypes by the size of the smaller repertoire. Richness of each repertoire was evaluated using RTK rarefaction, the Chao1 estimator, and Recon v2.1 estimates of unobserved clonotypes. OLGA was used to compute generation probabilities for all TCRbeta clonotypes that the gDNA method yielded from a few donors. Not all clones reach the TCRdb copy of this immuneACCESS table, which keeps in-frame sequences only. Checked studies attribute under half of the gap to unresolved V genes and leave the rest unexplained. V and J calls and clone size are as listed in that table; D and trimming were resolved from the DNA. The sample has 850,000 to 1,100,000 clones on record, 60% to 80% of them singletons. 0.85% to 1% of the sample is in the top ten clones.

Regarding this clone: It lacks a known antigen. Base qualities were left out, and no much larger clone turns up one base away.

Donors were healthy HIV-negative adults with no recently reported acute infections or vaccinations. Only Caucasian adults living in Nashville, Tennessee, USA were represented among the donors. Magnetic negative selection was used to enrich CD4+ T cells, after which naive cells were positively selected on CD45RA and the negative fraction became the memory subset. Blood was collected by leukapheresis, and PBMCs were isolated by Ficoll-Histopaque density gradient centrifugation and then cryopreserved in liquid nitrogen vapor phase. Analytical flow cytometry was used to check the purity and quantity of each magnetically sorted T cell population. Each sorted fraction had its genomic DNA isolated and then quantified by UV absorbance on a Nanodrop 2000c. The source is a man aged 18 to 29 in good health. Some clones in this sample may be carry-over from other donors' samples. The sample was memory CD4+ T cells from PBMCs. Reading the label with the study, this specimen's cell subset or site is: CD45RA-negative fraction.

The sequenced DNA is TGTGCCAGCAGCCGGGCCTCCCGCACAGATACGCAGTATTTT. Its amino acids are CASSRASRTDTQYF. The V gene is TRBV28 and the J gene is TRBJ2-3; no confident D gene assignment can be made. Cut back by 6 bases and 1 base, the V and J ends lie 11 bases apart. From its cysteine to its phenylalanine, the CDR3 spans 14 amino acids. CDR3 DNA only is kept here, 42 bases in frame from base 1. The germline V gene gives CDR1 as MDHEN and CDR2 as SYDVKM.